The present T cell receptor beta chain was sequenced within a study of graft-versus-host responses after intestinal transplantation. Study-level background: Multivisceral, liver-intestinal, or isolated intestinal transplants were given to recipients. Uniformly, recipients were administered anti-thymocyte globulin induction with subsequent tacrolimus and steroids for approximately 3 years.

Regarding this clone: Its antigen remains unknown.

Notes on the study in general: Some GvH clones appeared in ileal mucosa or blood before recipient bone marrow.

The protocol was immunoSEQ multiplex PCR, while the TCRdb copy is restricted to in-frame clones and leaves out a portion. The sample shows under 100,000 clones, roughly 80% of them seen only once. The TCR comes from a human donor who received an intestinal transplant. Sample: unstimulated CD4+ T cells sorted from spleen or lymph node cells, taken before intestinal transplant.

This CDR3 is CAISDRQGAGTDTQYF. The CDR3 DNA follows: TGTGCCATCAGTGACCGACAGGGGGCAGGGACAGATACGCAGTATTTT. The V gene is TRBV10-3, the J gene TRBJ2-3; 10 nucleotides align to TRBD1. CDR1 and CDR2 (germline): ENHRY, SYGVKD. The length of the CDR3 is 16 residues. Trimming at V came to 3 bases and at J to 3 bases, leaving 6 bases not matched to a gene.